What follows are 25 T cell receptor beta chains derived from one specimen sequenced in a study of radiotherapy plus CTLA-4 blockade in lung cancer. Generated by immunoSEQ multiplex PCR, the TCRdb table keeps only in-frame clones and is missing some. The table records roughly 100,000 clones, more than 75% of them present only once. The specimen comprised peripheral blood, sampled from a patient treated with radiotherapy plus ipilimumab. The receptors come from a human donor with non-small cell lung cancer that progressed on radiotherapy plus ipilimumab. Some clones in this sample may be carry-over from other donors' samples.

This chain connects TRBV18 to TRBJ1-3, with D uncertain. Germline values: CDR1 KGHSH, CDR2 LQKENI. V lost 2 bases and J lost 0, with 17 bases in between. The CDR3 runs 18 residues. The CDR3 reads CASSPFYQSGNSGNTIYF. CDR3 coding DNA: TGTGCCAGCTCACCATTTTACCAGTCGGGGAACTCTGGAAACACCATATATTTT.

This chain connects TRBV11-2 to TRBJ2-4, with D possibly matching TRBD2 (6 bases). CDR3 length: 13 amino acids. Germline loops: CDR1 SGHAT, CDR2 FQNNGV. Trimming shortened V by 2 bases and J by 9 bases, and 11 bases separated the two germline ends. DNA of the CDR3: TGTGCCAGCAGCTTAAGGAGGGCTGGCATTCAGTACTTC. Translated, it gives CASSLRRAGIQYF.

The J gene is TRBJ1-2, the V gene TRBV4-1; tentatively, D is TRBD1 (5 bases). Germline V CDR1 and CDR2: MGHRA, YSYEKL. The germline V and J ends were trimmed by 1 base and 11 bases, with 17 bases remaining between them. The CDR3 is 14 residues long. In nucleotides, the CDR3 is TGCGCCAGCAGCCAAGTCCGCGAAGGGACGGGGTACACCTTC. This codes for CASSQVREGTGYTF.

This clone showed up just a few times. The chain carries TRBV11-2 and TRBJ1-1, with 9 bases fitting TRBD1. V gave up 6 bases and J gave up 4 bases; unmatched junction bases: 9. The CDR3 runs 15 residues. Germline CDR1 is SGHAT and CDR2 is FQNNGV. CDR3 in DNA: TGTGCCAGCAGTCAACACAGGGGGCAGAGCACTGAAGCTTTCTTT. Residues: CASSQHRGQSTEAFF.

This chain connects TRBV29-1 to TRBJ1-5; 7 positions agree with TRBD1. The CDR3 totals 13 residues. J gave up 3 bases and V 4 bases, and 3 bases lay outside the gene matches. Germline V gives CDR1 SQVTM, CDR2 ANQGSEA. The CDR3 nucleotides are TGCAGCGTTGCTGGGACAGTCAATCAGCCCCAGCATTTT. This codes for CSVAGTVNQPQHF. Looking up the rest from reference TRBV29-1 and TRBJ1-5 gives the full variable domain: SAVISQKPSRDICQRGTSLTIQCQVDSQVTMMFWYRQQPGQSLTLIATANQGSEATYESGFVIDKFPISRPNLTFSTLTVSNMSPEDSSIYLCSVAGTVNQPQHFGDGTRLSIL.

The rearrangement uses TRBV14 and TRBJ2-5; no reliable D call. Germline loops: CDR1 SGHDN, CDR2 FVKESK. CDR3 length: 14 residues. The V and J ends lost 1 base and 7 bases respectively, with 13 bases between them. CDR3 in DNA: TGTGCCAGCAGCCAAGCTGCAGCAAGGGCGACCCAGTACTTC. Its protein is CASSQAAARATQYF.

This chain connects TRBV7-9 to TRBJ2-1; D is unclear. V lost 3 bases to trimming and J lost 2 bases, with 8 bases between them. Per germline, CDR1 SEHNR and CDR2 FQNEAQ (reference sequence). The length of the CDR3 is 14 residues. The CDR3: CASSLAGTYNEQFF. The CDR3 coding sequence is TGTGCCAGCAGCTTGGCTGGGACCTACAATGAGCAGTTCTTC.

The chain has TRBV25-1 and TRBJ1-1; a possible D gene is TRBD1 (5 bases). V lost 0 bases and J lost 0, with 14 bases in between. The CDR3 contains 17 residues. Germline lookup yields CDR1 MGHDK and CDR2 SYGVNS. CDR3 residues: CASSEYAVGHLNTEAFF. DNA of the CDR3: TGTGCCAGCAGTGAATACGCGGTCGGACACTTGAACACTGAAGCTTTCTTT.

This clone has only a few counts. The rearrangement joins TRBV6-1 to TRBJ2-2; tentative D call: TRBD1 (5 bases). Germline loops: CDR1 MNHNS, CDR2 SASEGT. The length of the CDR3 is 16 residues. V was trimmed by 3 bases and J by 3 bases, leaving 14 bases between them. The CDR3 loop reads CASSETALRDTGELFF. CDR3 in DNA: TGTGCCAGCAGTGAGACAGCCTTAAGGGACACCGGGGAGCTGTTTTTT.

J is TRBJ1-2 and V is TRBV7-2, with 8 bases lining up with TRBD1. Germline assignment: CDR1 SGHTA and CDR2 FQGNSA. Trimming removed 1 base from V and 7 bases from J; junction bases left unmatched: 5. The CDR3 runs to 14 residues. The CDR3 loop reads CASSLVAGGSGYTF. As DNA, the CDR3 is TGTGCCAGCAGCTTAGTAGCAGGGGGCAGTGGCTACACCTTC.

The chain carries TRBV2 and TRBJ2-7; D may be TRBD2 (6 bases). Trimming left V 7 bases short and J 3 bases short, with 16 bases between. CDR1 SNHLY and CDR2 FYNNEI come from the germline V gene. The CDR3 runs to 14 residues. Here the CDR3 DNA reads TGTGCCAGCATTCTCGGTCGGGGGAACTACGAGCAGTACTTC. As protein: CASILGRGNYEQYF.

This chain connects TRBV7-3 to TRBJ2-1, with 8 nucleotides matching TRBD2. In germline, CDR1 is SGHTA, CDR2 FQGTGA. V lost 2 bases, J lost 8 bases, and 11 bases stayed unmatched. The CDR3 totals 16 residues. The CDR3 sequence: CASSLSLAGGGDEQFF. CDR3 sequence (DNA): TGTGCCAGCAGCTTATCCCTAGCGGGCGGAGGCGATGAGCAGTTCTTC. Full variable domain (remainder filled in from reference TRBV7-3 and TRBJ2-1): GAGVSQTPSNKVTEKGKYVELRCDPISGHTALYWYRQSLGQGPEFLIYFQGTGAADDSGLPNDRFFAVRPEGSVSTLKIQRTERGDSAVYLCASSLSLAGGGDEQFFGPGTRLTVL.

This rearrangement joins TRBV6-6 to TRBJ1-2, with a tentative D call TRBD1 (5 bases). Trimming shortened V by 0 bases and J by 3 bases, and 8 bases separated the two germline ends. The CDR3 has 14 residues. Germline lookup yields CDR1 MNHNY and CDR2 SVGAGI (reference sequence). CDR3 sequence: CASSYSQGDYGYTF. CDR3 DNA sequence: TGTGCCAGCAGTTACTCGCAGGGCGACTATGGCTACACCTTC.

A few counts support this clone. The chain employs TRBV6-4 and TRBJ1-6; TRBD1 might be the D (6 bases). This CDR3 is built from 16 residues. The germline V gene has CDR1 MRHNA and CDR2 SNTAGT. V was shortened by 4 bases and J by 7 bases, with 17 bases between the two germline ends. The CDR3 sequence is CASSAPGGPVNSPLHF. The CDR3 bases are TGTGCCAGCAGTGCCCCTGGGGGGCCGGTGAATTCACCCCTCCACTTT.

The CDR3 protein is CATAGAQNTEAFF. The DNA for the CDR3 is TGCGCCACGGCGGGGGCCCAGAACACTGAAGCTTTCTTT. V usage is TRBV5-1 and J usage is TRBJ1-1, with D possibly TRBD1 on 6 matching bases. Per the germline V gene, CDR1 is SGHRS and CDR2 is YFSETQ. The CDR3 covers 13 residues. V dropped 9 bases and J dropped 1 base, with 13 bases sitting between them. The whole variable domain, filled in from reference TRBV5-1 and TRBJ1-1, reads KAGVTQTPRYLIKTRGQQVTLSCSPISGHRSVSWYQQTPGQGLQFLFEYFSETQRNKGNFPGRFSGRQFSNSRSEMNVSTLELGDSALYLCATAGAQNTEAFFGQGTRLTVV.

The rearrangement joins TRBV28 to TRBJ1-5; D is unresolved. Germline lookup yields CDR1 MDHEN and CDR2 SYDVKM. The CDR3 sequence is 13 residues long. Trimming stripped 5 bases from V and 9 bases from J, with 14 bases between. The CDR3 reads CASSPSVSRPQHF. The DNA for the CDR3 is TGTGCCAGCAGTCCGTCCGTTTCCCGGCCCCAGCATTTT.

This clone was seen once. This chain uses TRBV27 with TRBJ2-1, with D hard to call. Germline V gene data show CDR1 as MNHEY and CDR2 as SMNVEV (reference sequence). CDR3 size: 16 residues. Trimming shortened V by 6 bases and J by 2 bases, and 17 bases separated the two germline ends. Here the CDR3 DNA reads TGTGCCAGCAGCTGGGGTGCGTCAAAACCCTACAATGAGCAGTTCTTC. Amino acid sequence: CASSWGASKPYNEQFF.

The chain joins TRBV11-3 to TRBJ2-2; D is ambiguous. V lost 1 base and J lost 5, with 2 bases in between. The CDR3 totals 12 residues. Germline assignment: CDR1 SGHNT and CDR2 YENEEA. CDR3 sequence (DNA): TGTGCCAGCAGCTTAGGGACCGGGGAGCTGTTTTTT. The encoded protein is CASSLGTGELFF.

This clone appeared a single time. This chain uses TRBV13 with TRBJ1-6; weak D call: TRBD1 (5 bases). The CDR3 runs to 13 residues. Trimming removed 5 bases from V and 13 bases from J, with 15 bases in between. CDR1 is PRHDT and CDR2 is FYEKMQ in the germline V gene (reference sequence). CDR3: CASSPGEERPLHF. In nucleotides, the CDR3 is TGTGCCAGCAGCCCGGGGGAGGAGCGTCCCCTCCACTTT.

The rearrangement links TRBV21-1 to TRBJ2-7; TRBD1 is the table's D call and was not checked against the DNA. TRBV21-1 corresponds to a pseudogene. The CDR3 contains 16 residues. CDR3: CASTLIRDRGNYEQYF. CDR3 DNA sequence: TGTGCCAGCACCCTTATCCGGGACAGGGGTAACTACGAGCAGTACTTC.

V gene TRBV6-5 combines with J gene TRBJ2-7, with 8 positions matching TRBD1. CDR3 size: 14 residues. V was clipped by 5 bases and J by 3 bases; unmatched bases: 6. Germline lookup yields CDR1 MNHEY and CDR2 SVGAGI. The CDR3 here is CASSQTGQGYEQYF. The CDR3 region has the DNA TGTGCCAGCAGTCAAACCGGACAGGGCTACGAGCAGTACTTC.

The V call is TRBV5-1, the J call TRBJ2-7; 11 nucleotides line up with TRBD2. V lost 2 bases, J lost 1 base, and 5 bases stayed unmatched. Germline V gene data show CDR1 as SGHRS and CDR2 as YFSETQ. This CDR3 region has 16 residues. DNA of the CDR3: TGCGCCAGCAGCTTACTAGCGGGGGTCTTATCCTACGAGCAGTACTTC. Protein sequence: CASSLLAGVLSYEQYF. Drawing the rest from reference TRBV5-1 and TRBJ2-7, the complete variable domain is KAGVTQTPRYLIKTRGQQVTLSCSPISGHRSVSWYQQTPGQGLQFLFEYFSETQRNKGNFPGRFSGRQFSNSRSEMNVSTLELGDSALYLCASSLLAGVLSYEQYFGPGTRLTVT.

The rearrangement uses TRBV9 and TRBJ1-6, with 7 bases that match TRBD1. The CDR3 length is 14 residues. V shed 5 bases, J shed 10 bases, and the junction held 9 bases outside the gene matches. Germline V gives CDR1 SGDLS, CDR2 YYNGEE. The CDR3 loop reads CASRSTGVGSPLHF. The CDR3 DNA follows: TGTGCCAGCAGGTCAACAGGGGTAGGGTCACCCCTCCACTTT.

The chain combines TRBV9 with TRBJ2-3; 11 bases are shared with TRBD2. The CDR3 has 17 amino acids. CDR1 SGDLS and CDR2 YYNGEE come from the germline V gene. V gave up 1 base and J gave up 4 bases; unmatched junction bases: 8. DNA of the CDR3: TGTGCCAGCAGCGTATTTCGTAGCGGGGGGGACCCAGATACGCAGTATTTT. Protein: CASSVFRSGGDPDTQYF.

The CDR3 DNA reads as TGCGCCAGCAGCCAAGGGAAAGGGTTTGCAGAGACCCAGTACTTC. Translation gives CASSQGKGFAETQYF. The V and J genes are TRBV4-3 and TRBJ2-5; D gene ambiguous. CDR1 LGHNA and CDR2 YSLEER come from the germline V gene. Trimming pared 1 base from V and 4 bases from J, leaving 13 bases between. The CDR3 totals 15 residues.